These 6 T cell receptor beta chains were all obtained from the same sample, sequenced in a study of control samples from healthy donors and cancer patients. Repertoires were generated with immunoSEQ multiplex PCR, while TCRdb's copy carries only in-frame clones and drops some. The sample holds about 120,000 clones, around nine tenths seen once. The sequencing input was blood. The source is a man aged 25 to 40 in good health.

The CDR3 here is CASSQDVWASNSPLHF. CDR3 in DNA: TGTGCCAGCAGCCAAGATGTCTGGGCAAGTAATTCACCCCTCCACTTT. The chain joins TRBV3-1 (or the pseudogene TRBV3-2) to TRBJ1-6; the D is unclear. This CDR3 contains 16 residues. Trimming shortened V by 0 bases and J by 6 bases, and 12 bases separated the two germline ends. Per germline, CDR1 LGHDT and CDR2 YNNKEL (reference sequence).

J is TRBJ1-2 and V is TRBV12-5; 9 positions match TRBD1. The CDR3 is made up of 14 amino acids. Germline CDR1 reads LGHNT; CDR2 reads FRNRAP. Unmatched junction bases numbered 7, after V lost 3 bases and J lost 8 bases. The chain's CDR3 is CASGLGQGSRGYTF. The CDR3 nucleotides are TGTGCTAGTGGTTTAGGACAGGGGAGTCGGGGCTACACCTTC.

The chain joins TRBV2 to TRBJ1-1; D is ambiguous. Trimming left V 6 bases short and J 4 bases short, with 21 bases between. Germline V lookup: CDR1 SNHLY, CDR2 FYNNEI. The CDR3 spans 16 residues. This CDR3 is CASRENGEAGVTEAFF. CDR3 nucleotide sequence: TGTGCCAGCAGGGAGAATGGGGAGGCGGGAGTCACTGAAGCTTTCTTT.

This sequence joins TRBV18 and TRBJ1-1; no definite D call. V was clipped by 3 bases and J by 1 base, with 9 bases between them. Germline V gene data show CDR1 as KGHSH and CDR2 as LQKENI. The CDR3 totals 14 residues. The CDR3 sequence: CASSPSRENTEAFF. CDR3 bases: TGTGCCAGCTCACCGTCGAGGGAGAACACTGAAGCTTTCTTT.

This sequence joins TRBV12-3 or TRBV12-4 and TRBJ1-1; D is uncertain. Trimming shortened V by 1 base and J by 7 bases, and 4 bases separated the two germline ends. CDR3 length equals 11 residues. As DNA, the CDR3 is TGTGCCAGCAGTTTAGAGTTTGAAGCTTTCTTT. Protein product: CASSLEFEAFF.

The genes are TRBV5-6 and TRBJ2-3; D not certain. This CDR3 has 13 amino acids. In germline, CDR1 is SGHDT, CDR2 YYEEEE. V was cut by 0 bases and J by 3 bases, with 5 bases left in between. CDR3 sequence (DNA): TGTGCCAGCAGCTTGGAAGGGACAGATACGCAGTATTTT. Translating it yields CASSLEGTDTQYF. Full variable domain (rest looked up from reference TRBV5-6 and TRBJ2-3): DAGVTQSPTHLIKTRGQQVTLRCSPKSGHDTVSWYQQALGQGPQFIFQYYEEEERQRGNFPDRFSGHQFPNYSSELNVNALLLGDSALYLCASSLEGTDTQYFGPGTRLTVL.